This T cell receptor beta chain is from a study of blood T cell repertoires in COVID-19. Whole-study context: The origin of the acute and convalescent COVID-19 samples was the United States, Italy and Spain. Sources were T cells, B-cell-depleted T cells, or PBMCs; the material itself was cDNA or gDNA.

In the authors' methods: Estimates of nucleated cell counts were drawn from the amplification of reference gene primers. Clones were read by immunoSEQ multiplex PCR, and TCRdb kept only the in-frame ones, dropping some. That table gives V, J and clone size, and the DNA gave D and trimming. The sample gives 300,000 to 450,000 clones, less than 85% of which show up once; approximately 3.6% is in the top ten. In the case of this clone: The junction departs from the called germline gene at one end, perhaps through a read error.

From germline, CDR1 is LGHDT and CDR2 YNNKEL (reference sequence). The CDR3 is 15 amino acids. This TCR was recovered from a woman aged 18-29 years with acute or convalescent COVID-19. The V call is TRBV3-1 (or the pseudogene TRBV3-2), the J call TRBJ2-1; 8 bases match TRBD1. The sequencing sample was made of peripheral blood. The CDR3 is CASSKDRGFSNEQFF. CDR3 DNA sequence: TGTGCCAGCAGCAAAGACAGGGGTTTCTCAAATGAGCAGTTCTTC.